This T cell receptor (beta chain) comes out of a study of blood T cell repertoires in COVID-19. Turning to the study itself: The United States, Italy and Spain were the sources of the acute and convalescent COVID-19 samples. From T cells, B-cell-depleted T cells, or PBMCs came the material, which was cDNA or gDNA.

Self-reported history from a screening survey and questionnaire set each donor's cohort. This CDR3 has 15 residues. V lost 8 bases, J lost 1 base, and 7 bases stayed unmatched. The germline CDR1 and CDR2 sequences are LNHDA and SQIVND (reference sequence). Original processing methods: Estimated nucleated cell counts came from reference gene primer amplification. Data came from immunoSEQ multiplex PCR; TCRdb stores just in-frame clones and leaves some out. From that table come the V and J calls and clone size; the DNA was used to work out D and trimming. The sample includes about 270,000 clones, just under 90% seen only once; the top ten take about 4%.

This chain links TRBV19 with TRBJ2-1, with 8 positions matching TRBD2. Source material: PBMCs or T cells enriched from blood (not recorded which). The TCR sequence derives from a woman aged 25-40 years with acute COVID-19. The CDR3 DNA follows: TGTGCCAGTCGAGAGCGGGAGCCATCCTACAATGAGCAGTTCTTC. It translates to CASREREPSYNEQFF.